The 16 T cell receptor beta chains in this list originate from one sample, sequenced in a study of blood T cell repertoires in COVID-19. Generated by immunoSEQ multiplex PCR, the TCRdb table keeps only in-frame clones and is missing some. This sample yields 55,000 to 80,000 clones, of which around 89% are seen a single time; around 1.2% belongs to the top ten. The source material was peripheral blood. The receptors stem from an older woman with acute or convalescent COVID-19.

The CDR3, as DNA: TGTGCCACAGGGGGACAGGGAGAGACCCAGTACTTC. It yields the protein CATGGQGETQYF. The J gene is TRBJ2-5, the V gene TRBV15; 9 positions agree with TRBD1. V was clipped by 9 bases and J by 4 bases; unmatched bases: 3. This CDR3 is built from 12 residues. CDR1 and CDR2 from the germline V gene are LNHNV and YYDKDF (reference sequence).

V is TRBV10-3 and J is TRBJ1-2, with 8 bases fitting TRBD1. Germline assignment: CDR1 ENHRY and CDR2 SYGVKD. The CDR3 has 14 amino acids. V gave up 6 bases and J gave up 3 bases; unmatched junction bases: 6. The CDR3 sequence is CAIRDRDADYGYTF. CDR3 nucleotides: TGTGCCATCAGGGACAGGGACGCCGACTATGGCTACACCTTC.

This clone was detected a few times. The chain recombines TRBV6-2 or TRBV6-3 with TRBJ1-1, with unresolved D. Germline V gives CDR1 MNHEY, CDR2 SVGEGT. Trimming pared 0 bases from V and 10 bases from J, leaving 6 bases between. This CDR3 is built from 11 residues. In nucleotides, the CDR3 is TGTGCCAGCAGTTACTCGACACTAGCTTTCTTT. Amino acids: CASSYSTLAFF.

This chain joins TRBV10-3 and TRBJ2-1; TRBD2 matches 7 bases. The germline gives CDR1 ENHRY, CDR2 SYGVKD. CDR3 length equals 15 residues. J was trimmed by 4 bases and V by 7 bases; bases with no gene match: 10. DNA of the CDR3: TGTGCCATCACCCAAGGAGCGGGGTATTACAATGAGCAGTTCTTC. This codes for CAITQGAGYYNEQFF.

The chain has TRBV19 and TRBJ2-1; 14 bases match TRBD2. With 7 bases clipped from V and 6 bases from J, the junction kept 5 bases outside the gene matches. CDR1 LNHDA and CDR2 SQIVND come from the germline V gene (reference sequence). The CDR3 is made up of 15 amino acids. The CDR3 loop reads CASIPTSGRANEQFF. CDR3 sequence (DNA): TGTGCCAGTATCCCGACTAGCGGGAGGGCCAATGAGCAGTTCTTC. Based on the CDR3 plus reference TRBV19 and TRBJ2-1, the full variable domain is DGGITQSPKYLFRKEGQNVTLSCEQNLNHDAMYWYRQDPGQGLRLIYYSQIVNDFQKGDIAEGYSVSREKKESFPLTVTSAQKNPTAFYLCASIPTSGRANEQFFGPGTRLTVL.

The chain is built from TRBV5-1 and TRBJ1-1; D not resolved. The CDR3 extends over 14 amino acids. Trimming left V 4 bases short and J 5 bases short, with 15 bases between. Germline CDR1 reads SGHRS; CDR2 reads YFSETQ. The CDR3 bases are TGCGCCAGCAGCCCGGAAGGCGGGTGGACTGAAGCTTTCTTT. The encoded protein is CASSPEGGWTEAFF.

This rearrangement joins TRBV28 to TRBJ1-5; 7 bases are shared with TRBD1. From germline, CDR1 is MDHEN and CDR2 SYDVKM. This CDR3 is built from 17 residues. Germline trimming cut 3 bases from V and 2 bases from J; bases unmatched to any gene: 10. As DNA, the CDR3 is TGTGCCAGCAGTTTTATAAGGGGGCTGTCCGGCAATCAGCCCCAGCATTTT. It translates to CASSFIRGLSGNQPQHF.

Here the CDR3 reads CASSVGSGANTGELFF. In nucleotides, the CDR3 is TGTGCCAGCAGCGTAGGTAGCGGGGCGAACACCGGGGAGCTGTTTTTT. The chain couples TRBV9 to TRBJ2-2; 8 bases agree with TRBD2. V shed 0 bases and J 0 bases; nucleotides not matched to a gene: 1. The CDR3 sequence is 16 residues long. Germline CDR1 is SGDLS and CDR2 is YYNGEE.

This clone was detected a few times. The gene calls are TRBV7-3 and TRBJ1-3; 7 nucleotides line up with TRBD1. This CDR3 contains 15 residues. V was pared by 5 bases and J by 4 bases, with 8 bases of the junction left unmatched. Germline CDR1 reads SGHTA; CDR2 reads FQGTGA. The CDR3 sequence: CASSAATGTGNTIYF. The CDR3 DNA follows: TGTGCCAGCAGCGCGGCGACAGGGACCGGAAACACCATATATTTT. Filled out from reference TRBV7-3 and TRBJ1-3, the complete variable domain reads GAGVSQTPSNKVTEKGKYVELRCDPISGHTALYWYRQSLGQGPEFLIYFQGTGAADDSGLPNDRFFAVRPEGSVSTLKIQRTERGDSAVYLCASSAATGTGNTIYFGEGSWLTVV.

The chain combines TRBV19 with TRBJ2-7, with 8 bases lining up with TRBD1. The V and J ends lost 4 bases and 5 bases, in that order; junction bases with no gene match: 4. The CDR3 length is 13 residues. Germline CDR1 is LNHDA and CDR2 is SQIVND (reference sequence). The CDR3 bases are TGTGCCAGTAGTACCCGGACAGGGAACGAGCAGTACGTC. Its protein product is CASSTRTGNEQYV.

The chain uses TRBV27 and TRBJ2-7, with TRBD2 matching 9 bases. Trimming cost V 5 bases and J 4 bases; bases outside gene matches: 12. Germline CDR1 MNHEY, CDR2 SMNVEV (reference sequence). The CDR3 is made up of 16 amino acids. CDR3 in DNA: TGTGCCAGCAGTCCATCCGGGGCGGGAGGGCCTTACGAGCAGTACGTC. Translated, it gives CASSPSGAGGPYEQYV.

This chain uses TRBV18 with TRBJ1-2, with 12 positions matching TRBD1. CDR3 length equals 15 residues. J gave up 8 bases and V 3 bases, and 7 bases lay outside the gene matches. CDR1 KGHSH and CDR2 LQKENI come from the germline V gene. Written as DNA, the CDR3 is TGTGCCAGCTCACCTCCCGGGACAGGGGGCCGGGGCTACACCTTC. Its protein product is CASSPPGTGGRGYTF.

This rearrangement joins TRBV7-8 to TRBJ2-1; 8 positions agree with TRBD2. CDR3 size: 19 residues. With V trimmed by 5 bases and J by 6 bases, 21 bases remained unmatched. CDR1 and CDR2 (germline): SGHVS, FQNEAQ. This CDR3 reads CASSRRSGAGRAKSNEQFF. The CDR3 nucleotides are TGTGCCAGCAGCCGCCGTTCTGGTGCCGGGAGGGCCAAAAGCAATGAGCAGTTCTTC.

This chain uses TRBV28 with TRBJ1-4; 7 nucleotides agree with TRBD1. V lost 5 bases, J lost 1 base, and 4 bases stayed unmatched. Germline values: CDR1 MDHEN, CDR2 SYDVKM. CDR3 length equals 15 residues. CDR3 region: CASSPRDRTNEKLFF. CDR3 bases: TGTGCCAGCAGTCCCCGGGACAGAACTAATGAAAAACTGTTTTTT.

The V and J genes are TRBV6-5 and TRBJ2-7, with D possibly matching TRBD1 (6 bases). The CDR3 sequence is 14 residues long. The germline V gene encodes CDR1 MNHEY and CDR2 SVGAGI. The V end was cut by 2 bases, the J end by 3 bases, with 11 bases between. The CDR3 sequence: CASSYVGQSYEQYV. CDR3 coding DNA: TGTGCCAGCAGTTACGTCGGACAGAGCTACGAGCAGTACGTC.

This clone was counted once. The CDR3 protein is CASSVEGVAGELFF. The CDR3 DNA reads as TGTGCCAGCAGCGTAGAAGGGGTGGCCGGGGAGCTGTTTTTT. The chain uses TRBV9 and TRBJ2-2; perhaps TRBD1 as D (5 bases). Deletions cut 0 bases from V and 6 bases from J, with 9 bases between. CDR1 and CDR2 (germline): SGDLS, YYNGEE. The CDR3 totals 14 residues.